This TCR beta chain appears in the sequencing data of a study of T cells after yellow fever vaccination. This clonotype occurred a few times. From the 5' RACE reads, TCRdb called clonotypes with MiXCR, one entry per CDR3 protein. The repertoire consists of 500,000 to 550,000 distinct CDR3 sequences, with 21% occurring once and the leading ten covering around 16%. The CDR3 sequence is 16 residues long. Germline CDR1 is SGHNT and CDR2 is YYREEE (reference sequence). Between the trimmed V and J ends, which lost 2 bases and 3 bases, there was a span of 14 bases. The rearrangement uses TRBV5-4 and TRBJ2-2; D not resolved. The receptor was derived from a man between 18 and 29 years old who received the YFV17D yellow fever vaccine. Here the sequenced sample was PBMCs, taken roughly 20 days after the first yellow fever vaccination. The CDR3 reads CASSFMKGWDTGELFF. The CDR3 nucleotides read TGTGCCAGCAGCTTTATGAAGGGATGGGACACCGGGGAGCTGTTTTTT.